Presented here are 10 T cell receptor beta chains from one specimen sequenced in a study of blood T cell repertoires in COVID-19. Sequencing was performed with immunoSEQ multiplex PCR; in TCRdb, only in-frame clones are kept and a portion is missing. The sample lists 110,000 or so clones; 85% were seen once. Sequencing was done on a sample of peripheral blood. The receptor source for this set is a man in his forties with acute or convalescent COVID-19.

V is TRBV5-4 and J is TRBJ2-3, with a weak D call TRBD1 (6 bases). Between the trimmed V and J ends, which lost 1 base and 4 bases, there was a span of 7 bases. The CDR3 extends over 13 amino acids. From germline, CDR1 is SGHNT and CDR2 YYREEE (reference sequence). Here the CDR3 DNA reads TGTGCCAGCAGCTTGCAGGGGCCAGATACGCAGTATTTT. Protein: CASSLQGPDTQYF.

J is TRBJ1-6 and V is TRBV4-3; tentative D call: TRBD1 (5 bases). The CDR3 spans 17 residues. Trimming left V 0 bases short and J 6 bases short, with 15 bases between. Per germline, CDR1 LGHNA and CDR2 YSLEER. CDR3 residues: CASSQDLAAGRNSPLHF. The CDR3 DNA follows: TGCGCCAGCAGCCAAGATTTGGCGGCAGGGCGTAATTCACCCCTCCACTTT.

The J gene is TRBJ1-2, the V gene TRBV2; D unresolved. V was trimmed by 1 base and J by 4 bases, leaving 7 bases between them. Germline V gene lookup returns CDR1 SNHLY and CDR2 FYNNEI. This CDR3 is built from 13 residues. The CDR3 spells CASSEDGSYGYTF. CDR3 nucleotide sequence: TGTGCCAGCAGTGAAGACGGGAGCTATGGCTACACCTTC.

The V gene is TRBV19, the J gene TRBJ1-5; the D gene is possibly TRBD1 (5 bases). The V and J ends lost 7 bases and 9 bases respectively, with 19 bases between them. Per germline, CDR1 LNHDA and CDR2 SQIVND (reference sequence). This CDR3 has 14 residues. In DNA, the CDR3 is TGTGCCAGTATTTCTTGGGGCGGTGGCGGGCCCCAGCATTTT. This codes for CASISWGGGGPQHF.

CDR3 DNA sequence: TGTGCCAGCAGCCAAATTTCTAGCGGCTCCTACGAGCAGTACTTC. It is translated as CASSQISSGSYEQYF. The chain joins TRBV4-2 to TRBJ2-7; 7 bases are shared with TRBD2. The junction had 4 bases not matched to a gene; V was cut back by 2 bases and J by 0 bases. The V gene's germline CDR1 is LGHNA and CDR2 YNFKEQ. This CDR3 has 15 amino acids.

The chain joins TRBV20-1 to TRBJ2-4, with 7 bases aligning to TRBD1. The CDR3 runs to 14 residues. Trimming took 3 bases from V and 0 from J; bases not matched to a gene: 2. From germline, CDR1 is DFQATT and CDR2 SNEGSKA (reference sequence). The CDR3 sequence: CSASDRVAKNIQYF. The CDR3 nucleotides are TGCAGTGCTAGTGACAGGGTAGCCAAAAACATTCAGTACTTC.

The chain joins TRBV7-6 to TRBJ2-3, with 10 bases that match TRBD1. Trimming at V came to 0 bases and at J to 5 bases, leaving 8 bases not matched to a gene. The CDR3 consists of 17 residues. CDR1 is SGHVS and CDR2 is FNYEAQ in the germline V gene. CDR3 loop: CASSLAQDRGPRDTQYF. In DNA, the CDR3 is TGTGCCAGCAGCTTAGCCCAAGACAGGGGGCCGAGAGATACGCAGTATTTT.

In this sample, this clone turned up a few times. The chain combines TRBV7-7 with TRBJ1-5; possible D gene TRBD1, 5 bases. The germline V gene encodes CDR1 SSHAT and CDR2 FNYEAQ (reference sequence). V was pared by 3 bases and J by 4 bases, with 13 bases between. The CDR3 length is 15 residues. As DNA, the CDR3 is TGTGCCAGCAGCTTCTCGAGACAGCAAAATCAGCCCCAGCATTTT. Protein: CASSFSRQQNQPQHF.

This chain links TRBV6-6 with TRBJ1-2; 7 bases agree with TRBD1. Per germline, CDR1 MNHNY and CDR2 SVGAGI (reference sequence). The CDR3 has 13 residues. J was trimmed by 8 bases and V by 5 bases; bases with no gene match: 8. CDR3 protein: CASSPRDSRGYTF. CDR3 DNA: TGTGCCAGCAGTCCCCGGGACAGCCGGGGCTACACCTTC.

V gene TRBV7-3 combines with J gene TRBJ1-2; 9 bases line up with TRBD1. This CDR3 has 14 residues. Germline loops: CDR1 SGHTA, CDR2 FQGTGA. J was trimmed by 4 bases and V by 5 bases; bases with no gene match: 5. The CDR3 loop reads CASSPGQGVYGYTF. As DNA, the CDR3 is TGTGCCAGCAGCCCGGGACAGGGAGTCTATGGCTACACCTTC.